This T cell receptor beta chain was found in a study of somatic mutations in cytotoxic T cells in rheumatoid arthritis (dated by TCRdb to about 2017). As for the study more broadly: Sorted V beta1+ cells also underwent TCRB sequencing, and some V beta antibody-stained T-cell populations were flow-sorted at nearly 100% purity on a FACSAria II or Sony SH800. Patients and controls did not essentially differ in median age, which was nearly identical between the groups. TCRB deep sequencing covered 65 patients with rheumatoid arthritis along with approximately 20 healthy controls. Whether expanded CD8+ T-cell clones in untreated, newly diagnosed rheumatoid arthritis carry somatic mutations was the study question, and clonality was characterized with TCRB deep sequencing. Overall study outcomes, separate from this receptor: Several identical CD8+ TCRB sequences were found in both blood and synovial fluid, and in about an eighth of the 65 patients the largest CD8+ clone exceeded 20% of CD8+ cells. CD8+ T-cell clonality did not differ significantly between rheumatoid arthritis patients and age-matched healthy controls. In patients, CD8+ clonality rose with age (Spearman r ~ 0.53), which was not the case in healthy controls. The slight underrepresentation of TRBV07 in patients was not corrected for multiple comparisons. The antigen targets of the expanded CD8+ clones were unknown, and absence from virus-specific databases did not rule out viral specificity.

Genomic DNA underwent TCRB CDR3 sequencing using the immunoSEQ assay. The paper's data handling went like this. Nothing other than productive TCRB rearrangements was included in the analyses. Defining a clone by its unique TCRB CDR3 sequence, the study calculated clonality as a productive clonality index derived from Shannon entropy. The template counts of each clone relative to the total templates per sample were used to calculate repertoire overlap between two samples. V-gene usage from TCRB sequencing and V-gene usage measured by flow cytometry were correlated (Spearman r of about 0.61). TCRdb took this table from immuneACCESS and kept in-frame rearrangements with V and J called. Such tables lack part of the clones; where checked against another copy, unresolved V genes explain under half of the gap, and the rest is unexplained. The DNA was the basis for D and trimming; V, J and clone size are from that table. The sample contains approximately 7,000 clones, more than 50% of them found a single time. The top ten constitute around 25% of the sample.

This clone occurred a few times. Its binding antigen is unknown. Nothing much larger sits one base from this clone, and base qualities are not available. With a median age of approximately 56 years (range 21-70) and 55% female, the healthy controls consisted of some 20 blood donors whose buffy coats were used. CD4+ and CD8+ cells were isolated by positive magnetic bead selection on an AutoMACS, and purity was checked by flow cytometry. Ficoll-Paque PLUS density gradient separation was used to isolate peripheral blood mononuclear cells. Nucleospin Tissue or Tissue XS kits were used to extract DNA from CD4-enriched, CD8-enriched or PBMC samples, and a Qubit 2.0 fluorometer was used for quantification. For CDR1 and CDR2, the germline V gene lists SGHVS and FQNEAQ. Trimming removed 3 bases from V and 2 bases from J, leaving 12 bases between the germline ends. Measured from the cysteine to the phenylalanine, the CDR3 is 15 residues long. Just CDR3 DNA is preserved here, 45 bases in frame from base 1.

This receptor was obtained from a woman in her thirties or forties in good health. Sequences were obtained from CD8+ T cells sorted from blood. The chain links TRBV7-8 with TRBJ2-3; a tentative D match to TRBD2 spans 6 bases. The DNA is TGTGCCAGCAGCTTTATCACGGGAGACACAGATACGCAGTATTTT. Its translation reads: CASSFITGDTDTQYF.